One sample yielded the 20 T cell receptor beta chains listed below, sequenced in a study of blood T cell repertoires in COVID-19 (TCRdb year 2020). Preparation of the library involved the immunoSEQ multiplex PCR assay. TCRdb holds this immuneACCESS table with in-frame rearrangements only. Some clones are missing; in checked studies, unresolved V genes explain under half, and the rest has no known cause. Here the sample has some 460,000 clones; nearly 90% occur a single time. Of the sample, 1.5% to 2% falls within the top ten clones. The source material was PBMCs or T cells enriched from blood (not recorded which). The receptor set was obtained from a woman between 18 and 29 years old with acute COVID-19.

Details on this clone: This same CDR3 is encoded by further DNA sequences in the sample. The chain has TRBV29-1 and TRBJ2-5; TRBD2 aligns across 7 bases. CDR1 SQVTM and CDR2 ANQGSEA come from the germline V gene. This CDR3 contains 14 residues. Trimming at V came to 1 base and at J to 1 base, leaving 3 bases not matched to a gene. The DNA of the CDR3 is TGCAGCGTTGAAGGGCCTAGCGGCCAAGAGACCCAGTACTTC. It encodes CSVEGPSGQETQYF.

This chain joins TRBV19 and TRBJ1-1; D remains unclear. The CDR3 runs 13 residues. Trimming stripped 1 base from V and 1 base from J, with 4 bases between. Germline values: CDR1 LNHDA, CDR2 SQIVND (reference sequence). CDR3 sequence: CASSIAPNTEAFF. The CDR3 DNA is TGTGCCAGTAGTATAGCTCCGAACACTGAAGCTTTCTTT.

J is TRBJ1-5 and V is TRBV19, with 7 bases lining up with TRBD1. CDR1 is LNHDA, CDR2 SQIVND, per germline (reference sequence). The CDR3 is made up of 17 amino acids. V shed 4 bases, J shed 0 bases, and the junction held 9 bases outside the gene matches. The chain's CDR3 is CASSKGQATHSNQPQHF. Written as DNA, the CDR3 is TGTGCCAGTAGTAAAGGACAGGCCACCCATAGCAATCAGCCCCAGCATTTT.

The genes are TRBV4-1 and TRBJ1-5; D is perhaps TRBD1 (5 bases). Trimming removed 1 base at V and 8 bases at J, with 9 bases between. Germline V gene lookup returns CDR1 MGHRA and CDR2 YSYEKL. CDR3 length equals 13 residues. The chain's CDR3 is CASSQVGDKPQHF. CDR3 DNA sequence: TGCGCCAGCAGCCAAGTAGGGGATAAGCCCCAGCATTTT.

The CDR3: CASSRDRGWETQYF. The CDR3 DNA sequence: TGTGCCAGCAGCCGGGACAGGGGCTGGGAGACCCAGTACTTC. The V gene is TRBV27, the J gene TRBJ2-5; 10 bases agree with TRBD1. The ends lost 6 bases at V and 5 bases at J; junction bases unmatched: 6. CDR1 is MNHEY, CDR2 SMNVEV, per germline (reference sequence). The CDR3 has 14 residues.

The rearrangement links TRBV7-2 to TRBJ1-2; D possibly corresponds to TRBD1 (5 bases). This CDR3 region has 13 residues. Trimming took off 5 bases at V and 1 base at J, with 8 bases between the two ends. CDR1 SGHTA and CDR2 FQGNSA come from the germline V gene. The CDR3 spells CASSGRDNYGYTF. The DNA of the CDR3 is TGTGCCAGCAGCGGCAGGGATAACTATGGCTACACCTTC.

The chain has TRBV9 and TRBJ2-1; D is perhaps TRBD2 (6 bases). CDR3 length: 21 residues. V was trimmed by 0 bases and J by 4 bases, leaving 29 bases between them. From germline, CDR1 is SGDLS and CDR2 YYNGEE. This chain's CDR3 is CASSVGVGEDPNTELYNEQFF. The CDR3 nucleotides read TGTGCCAGCAGCGTAGGAGTGGGGGAGGACCCGAACACCGAATTATACAATGAGCAGTTCTTC.

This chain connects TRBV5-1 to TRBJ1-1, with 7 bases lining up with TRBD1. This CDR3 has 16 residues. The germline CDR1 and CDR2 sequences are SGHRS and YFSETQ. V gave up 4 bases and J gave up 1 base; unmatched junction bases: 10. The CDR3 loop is CASSPRGRQGNTEAFF. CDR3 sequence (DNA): TGCGCCAGCAGCCCTCGGGGGAGACAGGGGAACACTGAAGCTTTCTTT. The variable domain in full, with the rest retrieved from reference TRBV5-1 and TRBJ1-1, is KAGVTQTPRYLIKTRGQQVTLSCSPISGHRSVSWYQQTPGQGLQFLFEYFSETQRNKGNFPGRFSGRQFSNSRSEMNVSTLELGDSALYLCASSPRGRQGNTEAFFGQGTRLTVV.

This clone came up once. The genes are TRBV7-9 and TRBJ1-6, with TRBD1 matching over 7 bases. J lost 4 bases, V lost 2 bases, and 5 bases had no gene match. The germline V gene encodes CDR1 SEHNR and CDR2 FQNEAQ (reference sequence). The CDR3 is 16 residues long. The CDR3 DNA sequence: TGTGCCAGCAGCTTACTGAACAGGGGTTATAATTCACCCCTCCACTTT. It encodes CASSLLNRGYNSPLHF.

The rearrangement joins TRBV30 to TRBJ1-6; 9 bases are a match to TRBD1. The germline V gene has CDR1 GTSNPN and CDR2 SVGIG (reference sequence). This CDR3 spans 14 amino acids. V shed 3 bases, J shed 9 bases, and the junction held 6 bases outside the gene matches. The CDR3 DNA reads TGTGCCTGGAGCACCGGGACAGGGATTTCACCCCTCCACTTT. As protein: CAWSTGTGISPLHF.

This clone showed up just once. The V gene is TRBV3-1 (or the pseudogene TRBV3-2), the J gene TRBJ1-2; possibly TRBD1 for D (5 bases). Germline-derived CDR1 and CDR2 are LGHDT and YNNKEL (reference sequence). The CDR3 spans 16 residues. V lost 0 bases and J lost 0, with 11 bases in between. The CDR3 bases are TGTGCCAGCAGCCAAGAAGACAGTTTTCCTAACTATGGCTACACCTTC. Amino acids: CASSQEDSFPNYGYTF.

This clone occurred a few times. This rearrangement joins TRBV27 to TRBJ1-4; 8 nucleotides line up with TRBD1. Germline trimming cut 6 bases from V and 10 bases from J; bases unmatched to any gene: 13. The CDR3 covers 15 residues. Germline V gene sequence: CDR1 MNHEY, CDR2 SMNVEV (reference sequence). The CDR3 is CASRGPQGAKGKLFF. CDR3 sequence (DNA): TGTGCCAGCAGGGGGCCCCAGGGGGCGAAAGGAAAACTGTTTTTT.

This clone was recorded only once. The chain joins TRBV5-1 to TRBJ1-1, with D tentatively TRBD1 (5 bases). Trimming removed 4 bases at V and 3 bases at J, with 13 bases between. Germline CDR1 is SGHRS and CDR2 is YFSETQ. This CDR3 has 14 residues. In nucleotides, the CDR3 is TGCGCCAGCAGCGGAACAGGTTTGGACACTGAAGCTTTCTTT. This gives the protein CASSGTGLDTEAFF. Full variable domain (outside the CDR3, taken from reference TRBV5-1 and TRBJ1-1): KAGVTQTPRYLIKTRGQQVTLSCSPISGHRSVSWYQQTPGQGLQFLFEYFSETQRNKGNFPGRFSGRQFSNSRSEMNVSTLELGDSALYLCASSGTGLDTEAFFGQGTRLTVV.

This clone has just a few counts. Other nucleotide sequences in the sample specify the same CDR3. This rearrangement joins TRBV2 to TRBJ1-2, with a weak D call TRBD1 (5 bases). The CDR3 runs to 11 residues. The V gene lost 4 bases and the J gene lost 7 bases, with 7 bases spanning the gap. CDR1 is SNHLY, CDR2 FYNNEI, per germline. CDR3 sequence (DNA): TGTGCCAGCAGTGGGGGACTTGGCTACACCTTC. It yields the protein CASSGGLGYTF. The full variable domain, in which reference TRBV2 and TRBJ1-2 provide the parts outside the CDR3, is EPEVTQTPSHQVTQMGQEVILRCVPISNHLYFYWYRQILGQKVEFLVSFYNNEISEKSEIFDDQFSVERPDGSNFTLKIRSTKLEDSAMYFCASSGGLGYTFGSGTRLTVV.

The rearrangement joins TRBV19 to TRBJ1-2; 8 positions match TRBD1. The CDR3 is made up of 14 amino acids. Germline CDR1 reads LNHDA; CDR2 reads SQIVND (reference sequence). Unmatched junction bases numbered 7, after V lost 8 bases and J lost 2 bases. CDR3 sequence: CASRPTGDNYGYTF. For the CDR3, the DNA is TGTGCCAGTCGCCCGACAGGGGACAACTATGGCTACACCTTC.

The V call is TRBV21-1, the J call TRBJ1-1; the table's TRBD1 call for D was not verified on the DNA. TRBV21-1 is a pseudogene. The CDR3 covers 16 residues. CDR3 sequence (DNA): TGTGCCAGCAGCACACCGACAGGGACCCGGAACACTGAAGCTTTCTTT. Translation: CASSTPTGTRNTEAFF.

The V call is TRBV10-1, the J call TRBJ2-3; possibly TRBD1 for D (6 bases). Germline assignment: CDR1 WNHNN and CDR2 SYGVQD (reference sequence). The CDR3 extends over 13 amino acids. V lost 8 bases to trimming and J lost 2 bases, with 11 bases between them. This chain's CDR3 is CASRDRTTDTQYF. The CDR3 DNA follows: TGCGCCAGCCGAGACAGGACCACAGATACGCAGTATTTT.

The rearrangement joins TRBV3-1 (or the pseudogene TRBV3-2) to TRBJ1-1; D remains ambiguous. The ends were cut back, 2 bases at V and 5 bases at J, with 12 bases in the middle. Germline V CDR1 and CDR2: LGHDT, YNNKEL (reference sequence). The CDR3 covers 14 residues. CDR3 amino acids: CASSQNGGRTEAFF. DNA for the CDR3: TGTGCCAGCAGCCAAAATGGAGGAAGGACTGAAGCTTTCTTT.

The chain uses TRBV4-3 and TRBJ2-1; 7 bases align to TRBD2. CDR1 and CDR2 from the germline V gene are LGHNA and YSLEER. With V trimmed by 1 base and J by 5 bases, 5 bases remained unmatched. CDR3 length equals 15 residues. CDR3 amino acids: CASSQGGTIHNEQFF. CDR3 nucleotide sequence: TGCGCCAGCAGCCAAGGCGGGACTATACACAATGAGCAGTTCTTC.

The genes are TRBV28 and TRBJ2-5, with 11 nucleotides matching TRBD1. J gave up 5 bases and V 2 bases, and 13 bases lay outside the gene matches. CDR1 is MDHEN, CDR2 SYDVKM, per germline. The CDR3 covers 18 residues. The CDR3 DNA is TGTGCCAGCAGTTTAAGTTTCGGGACGGGACAGGGGGTGGAGACCCAGTACTTC. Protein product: CASSLSFGTGQGVETQYF.